This T cell receptor beta chain was obtained from a study of HIV-infected patients and healthy controls. TCRdb itself ran the 5' RACE reads through MiXCR, one entry per CDR3 protein. The sample carries more than 60,000 distinct CDR3 sequences, roughly a fifth recorded once. Germline lookup yields CDR1 SQVTM and CDR2 ANQGSEA. CDR3 length equals 18 residues. V was pared by 4 bases and J by 0 bases, with 24 bases between. This clonotype was observed many times. The V call is TRBV29-1, the J call TRBJ2-5; D is possibly TRBD2 (6 bases). Specimen: CD4+ T cells from blood. This clonotype originated in a human donor in good health. The CDR3 spells CSVGSPGGFGGNQETQYF. CDR3 DNA: TGCAGCGTTGGATCCCCTGGGGGGTTTGGAGGGAACCAAGAGACCCAGTACTTC.